The sequence of this TCR beta chain was determined in a study of cytomegalovirus exposure and HLA in healthy donors. The wider study: A subsequent analysis reported that the 120 validation repertoires were produced on the same platform that had also been used for the roughly 670 first-cohort repertoires. Overall study findings and caveats: Associated with cytomegalovirus, according to the listing, were some 150 TCR beta chains.

Separate from the roughly 720-subject first cohort was the approximately 120-subject validation cohort, to which the donors belonged. Here immunoSEQ multiplex PCR was the method, and the copy in TCRdb shows in-frame clones only, minus some. The table shows fewer than 150,000 clones, with about 82% occurring only once. Germline V lookup: CDR1 GTSNPN, CDR2 SVGIG (reference sequence). The CDR3 sequence is 15 residues long. Trimming took 2 bases from V and 4 from J; bases not matched to a gene: 8. Note on this clone: The target antigen is unknown.

The rearrangement links TRBV30 to TRBJ1-5, with 7 bases lining up with TRBD1. Material for sequencing was PBMCs. This clonotype originated in a young man in good health and CMV-seronegative. CDR3 in amino acids: CAWSPGTANNQPQHF. The CDR3 region has the DNA TGTGCCTGGAGTCCCGGGACAGCGAATAATCAGCCCCAGCATTTT. Full variable domain (missing parts from reference TRBV30 and TRBJ1-5): SQTIHQWPATLVQPVGSPLSLECTVEGTSNPNLYWYRQAAGRGLQLLFYSVGIGQISSEVPQNLSASRPQDRQFILSSKKLLLSDSGFYLCAWSPGTANNQPQHFGDGTRLSIL.